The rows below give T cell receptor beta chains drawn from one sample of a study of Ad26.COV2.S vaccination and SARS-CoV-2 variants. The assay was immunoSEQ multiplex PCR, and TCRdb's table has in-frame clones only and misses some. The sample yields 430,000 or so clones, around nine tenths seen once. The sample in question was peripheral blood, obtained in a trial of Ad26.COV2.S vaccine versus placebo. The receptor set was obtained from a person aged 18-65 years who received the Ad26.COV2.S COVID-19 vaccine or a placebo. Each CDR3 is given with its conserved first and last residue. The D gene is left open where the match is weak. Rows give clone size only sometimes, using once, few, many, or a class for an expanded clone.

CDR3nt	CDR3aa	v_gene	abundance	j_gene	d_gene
TGTGCCAGCAGCTCAGGACAGGGGCCCTCTGGGGCCAACGTCCTGACTTTC	CASSSGQGPSGANVLTF	TRBV7-9	once	TRBJ2-6	TRBD1
TGTGCCAGCAGCTTAGATTGGGGACAGTCGGTCGAGCAGTTCTTC	CASSLDWGQSVEQFF	TRBV11-2	.	TRBJ2-1	TRBD1
TGCAGCGTGGCCGGGACTAGCGGGAGCCCCTCCTACAATGAGCAGTTCTTC	CSVAGTSGSPSYNEQFF	TRBV29-1	.	TRBJ2-1	TRBD2
TGTGCCAGCAGCTACGGACCCTACAATGAGCAGTTCTTC	CASSYGPYNEQFF	TRBV5-6	.	TRBJ2-1	.
TGTGCCTGGAGTGACAGGGGCTTAGAGCAGTACTTC	CAWSDRGLEQYF	TRBV30	.	TRBJ2-7	TRBD1
TGTGCCGCAAATCGGGACAGTAATTCACCCCTCCACTTT	CAANRDSNSPLHF	TRBV6-5	.	TRBJ1-6	TRBD1
TGTGCCAGCAGCTTCGGTTGGGAGGGGGGGCAGTTCTTC	CASSFGWEGGQFF	TRBV5-4	.	TRBJ2-1	.
TGTGCCAGCTCACCACAGGAGGCACGGGACACAGATACGCAGTATTTT	CASSPQEARDTDTQYF	TRBV18	.	TRBJ2-3	.
TGTGCCAGCAGCGTAGAGGGCGGGGCCACAGATACGCAGTATTTT	CASSVEGGATDTQYF	TRBV9	.	TRBJ2-3	.
TGTGCCAGCAGTTATACAGAATGGGACGAAACTCGCCGGGACAACCAAGAGACCCAGTACTTC	CASSYTEWDETRRDNQETQYF	TRBV6-2/TRBV6-3	.	TRBJ2-5	.
TGTGCCAGCAGTGACGGATCGGGAGGGCCCCACACAGATACGCAGTATTTT	CASSDGSGGPHTDTQYF	TRBV6-4	.	TRBJ2-3	TRBD2
TGTGCCAGCAGCCCAGGGGGCCTCTACAATGAGCAGTTCTTC	CASSPGGLYNEQFF	TRBV7-3	.	TRBJ2-1	TRBD1
TGTGCCAGCAGTCCGAACAACTACGAGCAGTACTTC	CASSPNNYEQYF	TRBV27	.	TRBJ2-7	.
TGTGCCACCAGCCACTTTTCTAGCGGGCTGACCTACGAGCAGTACTTC	CATSHFSSGLTYEQYF	TRBV15	.	TRBJ2-7	TRBD2
TGCGCCAGCAGCCAATCCAGGCCCGACTCTGGAAACACCATATATTTT	CASSQSRPDSGNTIYF	TRBV4-1	.	TRBJ1-3	.
TGTGCCAGCAGTTATCCGACCGGGACAGGGGATCAGCCCCAGCATTTT	CASSYPTGTGDQPQHF	TRBV6-2/TRBV6-3	.	TRBJ1-5	TRBD1